This T cell receptor beta chain was documented in a study of shared clonotypes between healthy human individuals. Study details: The study used three CD4 naive, three CD4 memory, two CD8 naive and one CD8 memory plate per donor.

Samples underwent the assay at deep level. The method was immunoSEQ multiplex PCR; TCRdb's version includes in-frame clones alone and lacks a portion of them. The sample has under 200,000 clones; around 93% are singletons. This CDR3 spans 14 amino acids. In germline, CDR1 is SGHTA, CDR2 FQGNSA. The V segment lost 4 bases and the J segment 8 bases; nucleotides outside the gene matches: 8. Sequenced sample: naive CD4+ T cells sorted from blood. Specified subset: CD45RA+ positively selected. The clonotype originates from a woman aged 25 to 39 in good health. The rearrangement joins TRBV7-2 to TRBJ2-1; 7 bases are shared with TRBD2. The CDR3 protein is CASSSRTRSDEQFF. The CDR3 DNA is TGTGCCAGCAGCTCAAGGACTAGAAGCGATGAGCAGTTCTTC.